What follows are 5 T cell receptor beta chains derived from one specimen sequenced in a study of blood T cell repertoires in COVID-19. The protocol was immunoSEQ multiplex PCR, while the TCRdb copy is restricted to in-frame clones and leaves out a portion. The data show about 200,000 clones, 84% seen once. The sequenced sample consisted of peripheral blood. These receptors were collected from a woman in her forties or fifties with active or convalescent COVID-19.

The rearrangement links TRBV6-5 to TRBJ1-3, with unresolved D. This CDR3 is 16 amino acids long. Germline V gene sequence: CDR1 MNHEY, CDR2 SVGAGI. V was clipped by 4 bases and J by 0 bases, with 13 bases between them. CDR3 protein: CASSSAGLSSGNTIYF. CDR3 nucleotide sequence: TGTGCCAGCAGTTCGGCAGGACTGAGCTCTGGAAACACCATATATTTT.

The chain employs TRBV19 and TRBJ2-7; a weak D match, TRBD1 (6 bases). Trimming stripped 9 bases from V and 2 bases from J, with 20 bases between. Germline assignment: CDR1 LNHDA and CDR2 SQIVND (reference sequence). CDR3 length equals 15 residues. CDR3: CASPPPTGVAYEQYF. CDR3 nucleotide sequence: TGTGCCAGCCCCCCCCCGACAGGTGTCGCCTACGAGCAGTACTTC.

The chain recombines TRBV24-1 with TRBJ2-5, with D hard to call. V lost 5 bases to trimming and J lost 2 bases, with 5 bases between them. CDR3 length equals 12 residues. The V gene's germline CDR1 is KGHDR and CDR2 SFDVKD. CDR3 coding DNA: TGTGCCACCAGTGGGGCACAAGAGACCCAGTACTTC. Translating it yields CATSGAQETQYF.

The chain couples TRBV19 to TRBJ1-1, with 7 bases aligning to TRBD1. The trim removed 5 bases at V and 7 bases at J, leaving 7 bases unmatched. This CDR3 has 13 residues. The germline CDR1 and CDR2 sequences are LNHDA and SQIVND (reference sequence). The CDR3 coding sequence is TGTGCCAGTAGTCTTACAGGGGACGTTGAAGCTTTCTTT. Protein: CASSLTGDVEAFF.

The genes are TRBV28 and TRBJ1-6, with a weak D call TRBD1 (6 bases). Between the trimmed V and J ends, which lost 11 bases and 8 bases, there was a span of 16 bases. Germline assignment: CDR1 MDHEN and CDR2 SYDVKM. The CDR3 has 13 amino acids. CDR3 nucleotides: TGTGCCGGATCGGACAGACGAGATTCACCCCTCCACTTT. This translates into CAGSDRRDSPLHF.